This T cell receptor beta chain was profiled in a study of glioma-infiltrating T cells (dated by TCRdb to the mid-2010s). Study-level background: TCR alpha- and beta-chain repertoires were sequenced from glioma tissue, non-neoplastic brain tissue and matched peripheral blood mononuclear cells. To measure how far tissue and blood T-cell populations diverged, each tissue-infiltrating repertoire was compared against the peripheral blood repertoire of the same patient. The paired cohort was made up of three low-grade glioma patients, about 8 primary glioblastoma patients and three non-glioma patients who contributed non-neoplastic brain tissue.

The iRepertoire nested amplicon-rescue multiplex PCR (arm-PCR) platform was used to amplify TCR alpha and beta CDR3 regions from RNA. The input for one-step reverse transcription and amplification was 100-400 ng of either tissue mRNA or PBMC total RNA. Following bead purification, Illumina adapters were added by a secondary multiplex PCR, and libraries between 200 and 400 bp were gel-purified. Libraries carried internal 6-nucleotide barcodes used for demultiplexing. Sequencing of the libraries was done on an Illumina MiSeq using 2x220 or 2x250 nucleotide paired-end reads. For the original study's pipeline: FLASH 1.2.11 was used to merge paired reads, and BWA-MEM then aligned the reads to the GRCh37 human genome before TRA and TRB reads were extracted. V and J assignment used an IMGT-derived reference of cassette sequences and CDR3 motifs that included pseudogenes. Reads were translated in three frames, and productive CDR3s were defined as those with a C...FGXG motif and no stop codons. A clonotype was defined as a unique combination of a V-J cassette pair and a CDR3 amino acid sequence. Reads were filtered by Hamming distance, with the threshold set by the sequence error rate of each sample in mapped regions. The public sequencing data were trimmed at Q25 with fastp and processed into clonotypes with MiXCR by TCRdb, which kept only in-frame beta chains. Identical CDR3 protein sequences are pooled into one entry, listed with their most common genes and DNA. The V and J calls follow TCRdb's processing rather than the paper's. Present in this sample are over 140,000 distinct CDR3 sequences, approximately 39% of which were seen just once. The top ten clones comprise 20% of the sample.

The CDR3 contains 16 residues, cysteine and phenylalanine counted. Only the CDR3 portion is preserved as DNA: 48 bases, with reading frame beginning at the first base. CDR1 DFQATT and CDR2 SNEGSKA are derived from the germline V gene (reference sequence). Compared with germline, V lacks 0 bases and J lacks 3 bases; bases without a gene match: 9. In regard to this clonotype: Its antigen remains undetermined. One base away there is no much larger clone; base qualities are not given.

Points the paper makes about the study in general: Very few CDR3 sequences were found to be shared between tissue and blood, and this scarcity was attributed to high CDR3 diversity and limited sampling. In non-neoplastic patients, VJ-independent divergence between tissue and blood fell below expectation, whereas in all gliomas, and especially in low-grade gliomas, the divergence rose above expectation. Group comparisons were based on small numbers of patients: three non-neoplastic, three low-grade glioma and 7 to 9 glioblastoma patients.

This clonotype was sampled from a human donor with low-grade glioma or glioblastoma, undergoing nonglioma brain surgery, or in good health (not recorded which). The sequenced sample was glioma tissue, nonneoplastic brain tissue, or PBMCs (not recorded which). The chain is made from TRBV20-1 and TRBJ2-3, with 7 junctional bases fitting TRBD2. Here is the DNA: TGCAGTGCTAGAGATCGGGCGGGAGCTGTGACAGATACGCAGTATTTT. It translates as CSARDRAGAVTDTQYF.